This is a list of T cell receptor beta chains from one sample in a study of lymphopenia after photon versus proton radiotherapy. Some clones are missing from TCRdb's copy, which holds only in-frame ones; the method was immunoSEQ multiplex PCR. The data contain tens of thousands of clones, more than 75% of them singletons. The sample was peripheral blood, taken from a patient treated with proton-based radiotherapy. Every receptor here comes from an elderly man with esophageal cancer. Each CDR3 is given with its conserved first and last residue.

J gene,V gene,CDR3 protein
TRBJ2-7,TRBV19,CASSIYSGSLSEQYF
TRBJ1-6,TRBV6-6,CASTQSRAAGSPLHF
TRBJ1-1,TRBV29-1,CSGELGGTEAFF
TRBJ2-7,TRBV4-3,CASSLGVAQGHEQYF
TRBJ2-7,TRBV18,CASSPLAGVKNEQYF
TRBJ1-1,TRBV6-5,CASSYATGAGRTEAFF
TRBJ2-7,TRBV7-8,CASSLFMGQGGGEQYF
TRBJ2-1,TRBV5-1,CASSSPAGAGEQFF
TRBJ2-1,TRBV4-1,CASTVAGIRLNEQFF
TRBJ2-7,TRBV7-2,CASSLAPEGVGWDF
TRBJ2-2,TRBV29-1,CSVVQNTGELFF
TRBJ2-7,TRBV5-5,CASSFTTTYEQYF
TRBJ2-2,TRBV4-3,CASSQAGGYTGELFF
TRBJ1-2,TRBV4-2,CASSRREGSNNYGYTF
TRBJ1-2,TRBV5-6,CASSHGQNMPYTF
TRBJ1-1,TRBV11-2,CASNQGTAGRAFF
TRBJ2-7,TRBV5-1,CASSSGPGYEQYF
TRBJ2-3,TRBV5-5,CASSLVTGRVTDTQYF
TRBJ1-1,TRBV7-2,CASSSRGDMNTEAFF
TRBJ2-7,TRBV18,CASSAGGVESYEQYF
TRBJ2-7,TRBV19,CASSIGNGPFYEQYF
TRBJ1-1,TRBV19,CATEQGNTEAFF
TRBJ1-2,TRBV4-3,CASSHVTQGVGRRGYTF
TRBJ2-1,TRBV6-7,CASSYSNRQGNNEQFF
TRBJ2-2,TRBV2,CASKKGVAVDTGELFF
TRBJ2-5,TRBV6-5,CASSYLETQYF
TRBJ2-5,TRBV7-9,CASSFTWTGPQETQYF
TRBJ2-5,TRBV7-7,CASSLGLAGTLQETQYF
TRBJ2-7,TRBV6-6,CASSYSQGVYEQYF
TRBJ1-2,TRBV12-5,CASSRDSWGFGYTF
TRBJ2-2,TRBV20-1,CSVANTGELFF
TRBJ1-2,TRBV9,CASGEPGTGFLSHYGYTF
TRBJ2-7,TRBV5-6,CASSPRMGQGWEQYF
TRBJ2-7,TRBV11-2,CASSLGRSIYEQYF
TRBJ1-2,TRBV7-9,CASSFRGNLRGYTF
TRBJ1-4,TRBV4-1,CASSRIQGSEGEKLFF
TRBJ2-7,TRBV6-5,CASSRPGGPSYEQYF
TRBJ1-4,TRBV7-2,CASSSIERGGNEKLFF
TRBJ1-5,TRBV10-1,CASSEVPSNQPQHF